This T cell receptor beta chain was identified in a study of T cells in localized non-small cell lung cancer. The study's findings and limits: For the top 100 tumor clones, a median approximately 61 also appeared in adjacent lung. It was uninvolved adjacent lung that showed the highest T cell clonality, exceeding tumor. Since sequencing was restricted to only one region of the tumor, intratumor heterogeneity remains a possibility. Those with higher blood T cell density had longer overall survival.

A remark on this clone: Antigen unknown.

Trimming left V 5 bases short and J 0 bases short, with 19 bases between. The V gene's germline CDR1 is KGHSH and CDR2 LQKENI. The CDR3 loop spans 18 amino acids. Measured with immunoSEQ multiplex PCR; TCRdb has only the in-frame clones, and not every one. The sample lists approximately 83,000 clones, around 90% occurring once. The chain has TRBV18 and TRBJ1-4; D is uncertain. The source material was peripheral blood, sampled before any cancer treatment. This TCR was recovered from a woman between 40 and 69 years old with stage I squamous cell lung carcinoma. The CDR3 DNA follows: TGTGCCAGCTCATCCCAACGTCAGGCAGCCTCAACTAATGAAAAACTGTTTTTT. Protein: CASSSQRQAASTNEKLFF.